Below are 30 T cell receptor beta chains sequenced from a single sample in a study of T cell responses to AZD1222 COVID-19 vaccine. TCRdb's table, derived via immunoSEQ multiplex PCR, lists solely in-frame clones and lacks some. Of 75,000 to 95,000 clones in the sample, 85% were seen once. The sequencing used peripheral blood, collected 28 days after the second AZD1222 dose. These TCRs come from an adult who received the AZD1222 COVID-19 vaccine.

This chain uses TRBV6-2 or TRBV6-3 with TRBJ2-3; D tentatively reads TRBD1 or TRBD2 (5 bases each). V lost 4 bases and J 2 bases, leaving 16 bases between the germline ends. Germline V CDR1 and CDR2: MNHEY, SVGEGT. This CDR3 is built from 16 residues. CDR3 DNA: TGTGCCAGCAGTTCCCTGGGGGACCGCGTCACAGATACGCAGTATTTT. As protein: CASSSLGDRVTDTQYF.

The V call is TRBV6-5, the J call TRBJ2-1; 8 bases align to TRBD2. Looked up from germline, CDR1 is MNHEY and CDR2 is SVGAGI. The V and J ends lost 2 bases and 3 bases, in that order; junction bases with no gene match: 6. The CDR3 contains 16 residues. CDR3 in amino acids: CASSYQRGRSYNEQFF. The CDR3 DNA follows: TGTGCCAGCAGTTACCAGCGGGGGAGGAGCTACAATGAGCAGTTCTTC.

The gene calls are TRBV6-1 and TRBJ2-7; D uncertain. This CDR3 contains 14 residues. Germline loops: CDR1 MNHNS, CDR2 SASEGT. Trimming left V 1 base short and J 1 base short, with 8 bases between. The chain's CDR3 is CASSEGPVSYEQYF. In DNA, the CDR3 is TGTGCCAGCAGTGAAGGTCCAGTTTCCTACGAGCAGTACTTC.

J is TRBJ2-4 and V is TRBV29-1, with D maybe TRBD2 (6 bases). V lost 4 bases to trimming and J lost 9 bases, with 13 bases between them. Germline V gene data show CDR1 as SQVTM and CDR2 as ANQGSEA. The CDR3 covers 12 residues. CDR3 residues: CSVVEGGAIQYF. DNA for the CDR3: TGCAGCGTTGTAGAGGGAGGAGCCATTCAGTACTTC.

This chain connects TRBV7-8 to TRBJ1-6; D might be TRBD1 (5 bases). With 5 bases removed from V and 10 bases from J, the gap between germline ends came to 18 bases. In germline, CDR1 is SGHVS, CDR2 FQNEAQ. This CDR3 is built from 15 residues. This chain's CDR3 is CASSTGGGRYSPLHF. The CDR3 nucleotides are TGTGCCAGCAGCACAGGCGGCGGCAGATACTCACCCCTCCACTTT.

This clone has just a few counts. The chain carries TRBV4-1 and TRBJ1-1; D call uncertain. The germline V gene encodes CDR1 MGHRA and CDR2 YSYEKL. CDR3 length: 14 amino acids. The germline V and J ends were trimmed by 0 bases and 2 bases, with 7 bases remaining between them. CDR3 residues: CASSQDWGNTEAFF. Here the CDR3 DNA reads TGCGCCAGCAGCCAAGATTGGGGAAACACTGAAGCTTTCTTT.

The chain employs TRBV10-2 and TRBJ2-5, with D unclear. V lost 9 bases and J lost 4, with 18 bases in between. Looked up from germline, CDR1 is WSHSY and CDR2 is SAAADI. CDR3 size: 14 residues. CDR3 region: CASLHTQSIETQYF. The CDR3 DNA is TGCGCCAGTCTGCATACACAGTCGATAGAGACCCAGTACTTC.

This chain connects TRBV7-2 to TRBJ2-1; D possibly corresponds to TRBD2 (7 bases). Per the germline V gene, CDR1 is SGHTA and CDR2 is FQGNSA. Trimming took 7 bases from V and 3 from J, leaving 16 bases between them. CDR3 size: 15 residues. The CDR3 nucleotides read TGTGCCAGCACCGTAGGGGGGGGATACTACAATGAGCAGTTCTTC. Amino acid sequence: CASTVGGGYYNEQFF.

V gene TRBV30 combines with J gene TRBJ1-5; no clear D. Per germline, CDR1 GTSNPN and CDR2 SVGIG (reference sequence). CDR3 length equals 13 residues. V was pared by 2 bases and J by 1 base, with 6 bases between. The CDR3 nucleotides are TGTGCCTGGAGTCCGGACAGCAATCAGCCCCAGCATTTT. As protein: CAWSPDSNQPQHF.

The chain couples TRBV24-1 to TRBJ1-5; D gene unclear. CDR1 and CDR2 (germline): KGHDR, SFDVKD. This CDR3 region has 13 residues. V was trimmed by 5 bases and J by 3 bases, leaving 7 bases between them. The CDR3 loop reads CATSANNNQPQHF. The CDR3 bases are TGTGCCACCAGTGCGAACAACAATCAGCCCCAGCATTTT.

To note about this clone: The same CDR3 arises from other DNA sequences in this sample as well. The gene calls are TRBV3-1 (or the pseudogene TRBV3-2) and TRBJ1-3; D ambiguous. CDR3 length: 13 amino acids. V dropped 1 base and J dropped 4 bases, with 5 bases sitting between them. Germline V lookup: CDR1 LGHDT, CDR2 YNNKEL (reference sequence). This CDR3 reads CASSQVGGNTIYF. CDR3 DNA sequence: TGTGCCAGCAGCCAAGTAGGGGGAAACACCATATATTTT.

The chain recombines TRBV6-5 with TRBJ2-7; 8 bases align to TRBD2. J gave up 6 bases and V 5 bases, and 9 bases lay outside the gene matches. CDR1 and CDR2 (germline): MNHEY, SVGAGI. The CDR3 consists of 14 residues. The CDR3, as DNA: TGTGCCAGCAGTCCTCGGACTAGCTTCGTCGAGCAGTACTTC. This codes for CASSPRTSFVEQYF.

The chain has TRBV4-3 and TRBJ1-2; D remains ambiguous. Trimming removed 4 bases from V and 8 bases from J, with 8 bases in between. The CDR3 length is 11 residues. Looked up from germline, CDR1 is LGHNA and CDR2 is YSLEER. CDR3 nucleotide sequence: TGCGCCAGCAGCCGAGGGATGGGCTACACCTTC. Amino acids: CASSRGMGYTF.

The chain links TRBV7-9 to TRBJ1-1; unclear D gene. Deletions cut 5 bases from V and 1 base from J, with 8 bases between. The CDR3 extends over 13 amino acids. CDR1 and CDR2 (germline): SEHNR, FQNEAQ (reference sequence). CDR3 sequence reads: CASSRTENTEAFF. CDR3 in DNA: TGTGCCAGCAGCCGCACGGAGAACACTGAAGCTTTCTTT.

This clone came up once. The chain combines TRBV10-3 with TRBJ1-1; 7 bases line up with TRBD1. V trimming: 11 bases; J trimming: 5 bases; junction bases outside the gene matches: 17. The germline gives CDR1 ENHRY, CDR2 SYGVKD. CDR3 length: 15 residues. The CDR3 coding sequence is TGTGCCCCAGGGGGGCAGGGGGTTTTAATAACTGAAGCTTTCTTT. Protein: CAPGGQGVLITEAFF.

This rearrangement joins TRBV28 to TRBJ1-2; the match to TRBD1 covers 8 bases. Per the germline V gene, CDR1 is MDHEN and CDR2 is SYDVKM. This CDR3 comprises 13 residues. CDR3 residues: CAYRNRGYYGYTF. In DNA form, the CDR3 reads TGTGCTTACCGTAACAGGGGGTACTATGGCTACACCTTC.

The rearrangement joins TRBV19 to TRBJ2-3, with D possibly being TRBD1 (5 bases). The CDR3 runs 16 residues. Looked up from germline, CDR1 is LNHDA and CDR2 is SQIVND (reference sequence). Trimming removed 5 bases at V and 1 base at J, with 16 bases between. The CDR3 region has the DNA TGTGCCAGTAGTCTTTTAGGGGCCTCGGGCACAGATACGCAGTATTTT. It codes for CASSLLGASGTDTQYF.

The chain is built from TRBV3-1 (or the pseudogene TRBV3-2) and TRBJ2-1; D perhaps matches TRBD2 (6 bases). The CDR3 runs 14 residues. Germline lookup yields CDR1 LGHDT and CDR2 YNNKEL (reference sequence). Trimming stripped 3 bases from V and 7 bases from J, with 13 bases between. The CDR3 DNA is TGTGCCAGCAGCCATGCCCTGGGGGGAAATGAGCAGTTCTTC. It encodes CASSHALGGNEQFF.

This rearrangement joins TRBV27 to TRBJ2-1, with 7 nucleotides matching TRBD2. The CDR3 contains 15 residues. Germline-derived CDR1 and CDR2 are MNHEY and SMNVEV (reference sequence). Trimming cost V 2 bases and J 2 bases; bases outside gene matches: 3. The CDR3 loop is CASSLDSGPYNEQFF. In DNA, the CDR3 is TGTGCCAGCAGTTTAGATAGCGGGCCCTACAATGAGCAGTTCTTC.

The V and J genes are TRBV2 and TRBJ2-2; D is undetermined. Germline CDR1 and CDR2: SNHLY and FYNNEI. This CDR3 is built from 13 residues. Trimming took off 6 bases at V and 6 bases at J, with 11 bases between the two ends. The CDR3 reads CASRFRSSGELFF. The CDR3 bases are TGTGCCAGCAGATTTCGGAGTTCCGGGGAGCTGTTTTTT.

The chain carries TRBV3-1 (or the pseudogene TRBV3-2) and TRBJ1-1, with D unclear. The CDR3 runs to 13 residues. Germline V gives CDR1 LGHDT, CDR2 YNNKEL (reference sequence). The V and J ends lost 4 bases and 4 bases respectively, with 10 bases between them. In DNA form, the CDR3 reads TGTGCCAGCAGCCCGTTGAGAGGCACTGAAGCTTTCTTT. It encodes CASSPLRGTEAFF.

This chain joins TRBV7-3 and TRBJ2-1, with no clear D. Germline V gene lookup returns CDR1 SGHTA and CDR2 FQGTGA. V lost 5 bases and J lost 0, with 11 bases in between. The CDR3 contains 15 residues. The CDR3 bases are TGTGCCAGCAGCCCCGGCGTTAGCTCCTACAATGAGCAGTTCTTC. This codes for CASSPGVSSYNEQFF.

The table lists this clone with a few counts. The chain is built from TRBV3-1 (or the pseudogene TRBV3-2) and TRBJ1-3; unclear D gene. The CDR3 spans 14 residues. From germline, CDR1 is LGHDT and CDR2 YNNKEL (reference sequence). V was clipped by 3 bases and J by 2 bases, with 8 bases between them. CDR3 amino acids: CASSHTAAGNTIYF. The CDR3 coding sequence is TGTGCCAGCAGCCACACGGCAGCTGGAAACACCATATATTTT.

The gene calls are TRBV2 and TRBJ1-5; a weak D match, TRBD1 (6 bases). CDR1 SNHLY and CDR2 FYNNEI come from the germline V gene. The length of the CDR3 is 17 residues. Deletions cut 6 bases from V and 0 bases from J, with 18 bases between. The CDR3 sequence: CASRSDSPGYSNQPQHF. The CDR3 region has the DNA TGTGCCAGCAGATCGGACAGTCCAGGGTATAGCAATCAGCCCCAGCATTTT.

This chain joins TRBV5-1 and TRBJ2-7; TRBD1 matches 7 bases. Looked up from germline, CDR1 is SGHRS and CDR2 is YFSETQ. CDR3 size: 14 residues. The V segment lost 3 bases and the J segment 3 bases; nucleotides outside the gene matches: 6. CDR3 DNA: TGCGCCAGCAGCTACGAGGGACAGAACTACGAGCAGTACTTC. Residues: CASSYEGQNYEQYF.

CDR3 nucleotides: TGCGCCAGCAGTCAACGGAAAGGACAGTCATACGAGCAGTACTTC. Its translation: CASSQRKGQSYEQYF. This chain links TRBV23-1 with TRBJ2-7; tentatively, D is TRBD1 (6 bases). TRBV23-1 falls under the ORF class, with uncertain function. The CDR3 contains 15 residues. Trimming took off 2 bases at V and 4 bases at J, with 15 bases between the two ends.

The CDR3 loop reads CASSLAPAGSYEQYF. DNA for the CDR3: TGTGCCAGCAGCTTAGCTCCAGCGGGATCCTACGAGCAGTACTTC. The chain employs TRBV7-8 and TRBJ2-7, with TRBD2 matching over 7 bases. CDR1 SGHVS and CDR2 FQNEAQ come from the germline V gene. This CDR3 has 15 amino acids. Trimming took 0 bases from V and 1 from J; bases not matched to a gene: 3.

The chain uses TRBV5-5 and TRBJ2-3; 11 nucleotides agree with TRBD2. V shed 4 bases, J shed 2 bases, and the junction held 6 bases outside the gene matches. CDR1 SGHKS and CDR2 YYEKEE come from the germline V gene (reference sequence). This CDR3 contains 16 residues. The CDR3 sequence: CASSDLAGGLTDTQYF. In nucleotides, the CDR3 is TGTGCCAGCAGCGACCTAGCGGGGGGACTCACAGATACGCAGTATTTT.

This clone came up once. The chain joins TRBV7-2 to TRBJ1-1, with D hard to call. Germline V gene sequence: CDR1 SGHTA, CDR2 FQGNSA. The CDR3 spans 15 residues. Between the trimmed V and J ends, which lost 1 base and 0 bases, there was a span of 9 bases. The CDR3 here is CASSLGVGLNTEAFF. CDR3 bases: TGTGCCAGCAGCTTAGGAGTCGGATTGAACACTGAAGCTTTCTTT.

The J gene is TRBJ2-7, the V gene TRBV7-9; no firm D call. The germline CDR1 and CDR2 sequences are SEHNR and FQNEAQ (reference sequence). Trimming removed 1 base at V and 4 bases at J, with 23 bases between. CDR3 length: 18 residues. CDR3 nucleotides: TGTGCCAGCAGCTTAGGGTACTCCGGGTCCACCAGAGTTTACGAGCAGTACTTC. This encodes CASSLGYSGSTRVYEQYF.